This TCR beta chain was obtained from a study of CD8+CD57+ T cells in acquired aplastic anemia. Across the study: DNA per sorted CD4+ or CD8+ sample ranged about 0.17 to 27.4 ug, averaging 3.2 ug.

TCR beta VDJ combinations and CDR3 sequences were profiled from genomic DNA. TCRdb fed the reads into MiXCR, producing one record per CDR3 protein. The sample includes 200,000 to 250,000 distinct CDR3 sequences, 55% to 65% seen only once; the top ten take around 58%. All sequencing subjects had displayed CD8+CD57+ cell expansion on flow cytometry. Patient blood was sampled before any therapy had been received. The source is a human donor with aplastic anemia. Sequencing was done on a sample of sorted CD4+, CD8+, or CD8+CD57+ T cells (not recorded which) from PBMCs.

The CDR3 region has the DNA TGCAGTGCTAGAGTAAACACTGAAGCTTTCTTT. Its translation is CSARVNTEAFF. This chain connects TRBV20-1 to TRBJ1-1; D is unresolved. The CDR3 has 11 amino acids. Trimming shortened V by 1 base and J by 2 bases, and 2 bases separated the two germline ends. Germline loops: CDR1 DFQATT, CDR2 SNEGSKA (reference sequence).